This TCR beta chain stems from a study of early T cells in non-severe SARS-CoV-2 infection (dated by TCRdb to 2020 to 2023). Regarding the research as a whole: Because TCR sequencing was done on bulk RNA from unsorted whole blood, the alpha and beta chains could not be paired. The paper as a whole reports these results and caveats: Matching against VDJdb was skewed toward anti-spike CD8 responses, likely underestimated virus-specific expansions, and missed private and CD4 specificities.

The protocol used for the library was 5' RACE. For sequencing, a NextSeq 500 was employed. To correct for sequencing error and PCR bias, the TCR library protocol tagged individual cDNA molecules with unique molecular identifiers. Sequencing covered both TCR alpha and beta chains, and within each sample the abundances of alpha and beta sequences were tightly co-correlated. Concerning the study's data processing: Decombinator V4 was used to annotate TCR sequences for V gene, J gene and CDR3. TCRs were defined as expanded if a significant change between any two time points was detected under a Poisson model with p below 0.0001. Abundances of TCRs were expressed as counts per million after normalisation to the total number of TCRs sequenced in each sample. MAIT TCRs were defined by TRAV1-2 paired with TRAJ12, TRAJ20 or TRAJ33, and iNKT TCRs by TRAV10 paired with TRAJ18. VDJdb, accessed 1 November 2021, was searched for CMV, EBV and SARS-CoV-2 annotated TCRs, with TCRs annotated for multiple antigens excluded. TCRdb passed the public sequencing reads through fastp at Q25 and MiXCR, retaining productive beta sequences. CDR3 protein sequences are deduplicated, and each keeps its most common genes and DNA. TCRdb, not the original authors, processed these V and J calls. A total of 70,000 to 95,000 distinct CDR3 sequences appear in this sample, around 15% of them only once. Of the sample, 0.58% is held by the ten largest clones.

Worth noting for this clonotype: The target of this receptor is not known. Base-call qualities are not available, and no considerably larger clone is one nucleotide away.

This was a case-control study nested in a cohort of healthcare workers in London, UK, who had nasopharyngeal swab PCR tests and blood samples taken every week. Between 23 and 31 March 2020, the week of the UK lockdown, healthcare workers were enrolled and then followed up weekly for as long as 16 weeks. Trimming costs V 6 bases and J 2 bases, and their ends lie 13 bases apart. The cysteine opens and the phenylalanine closes a CDR3 of 14 amino acids. Of the read, only the CDR3 DNA is kept; its 42 bases are in frame from base 1. CDR1 and CDR2 are drawn from the germline V gene: SGHTA, FQGNSA. The source of this sequence is an adult who was a healthcare worker with PCR-confirmed SARS-CoV-2 infection or an uninfected control (not recorded which). This chain joins TRBV7-2 to TRBJ2-5, with TRBD1 as a weak D call on 5 bases. Material for sequencing was whole blood. The DNA sequence is TGTGCCAGCAGAGGCAGGGCTCCTCAAGAGACCCAGTACTTC. This is translated as CASRGRAPQETQYF.